This TCR beta chain was documented in a study of cytomegalovirus exposure and HLA in healthy donors. Study results and limitations: One cluster of highly shared sequence variants probably arose as a sequencing artifact.

Concerning this clone: The antigen is undetermined.

The PCR had 60 Vbeta and 13 Jbeta primers. The assay was immunoSEQ multiplex PCR, and TCRdb's table has in-frame clones only and misses some. Among 150,000 to 200,000 clones, roughly 78% were seen once, and the ten largest hold 1.9%. The germline V gene encodes CDR1 MNHNY and CDR2 SVGAGI (reference sequence). Between the trimmed V and J ends, which lost 6 bases and 9 bases, there was a span of 12 bases. CDR3 length: 12 amino acids. The sequencing input was PBMCs. The TCR comes from a woman aged 25 to 45 in good health and CMV-seronegative. The chain is built from TRBV6-6 and TRBJ2-1; D is uncertain. CDR3 region: CASSPRIGEQFF. CDR3 in DNA: TGTGCCAGCAGCCCGAGGATCGGTGAGCAGTTCTTC.